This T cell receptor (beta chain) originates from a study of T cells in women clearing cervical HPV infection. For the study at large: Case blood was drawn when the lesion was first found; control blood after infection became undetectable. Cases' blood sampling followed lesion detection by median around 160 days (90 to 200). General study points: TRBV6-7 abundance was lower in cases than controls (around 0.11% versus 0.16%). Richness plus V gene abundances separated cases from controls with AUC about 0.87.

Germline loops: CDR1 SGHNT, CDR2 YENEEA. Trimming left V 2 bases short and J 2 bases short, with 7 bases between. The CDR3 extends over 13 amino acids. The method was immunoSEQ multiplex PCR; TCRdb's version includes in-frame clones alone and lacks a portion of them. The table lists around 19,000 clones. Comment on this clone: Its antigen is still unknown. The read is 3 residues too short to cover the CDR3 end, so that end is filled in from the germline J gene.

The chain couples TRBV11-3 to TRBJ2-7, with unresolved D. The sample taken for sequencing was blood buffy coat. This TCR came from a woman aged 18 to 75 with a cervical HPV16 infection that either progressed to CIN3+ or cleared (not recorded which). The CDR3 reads CASSLNQAYEQYF. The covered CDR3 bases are TGTGCCAGCAGCTTAAATCAGGCCTACGAG. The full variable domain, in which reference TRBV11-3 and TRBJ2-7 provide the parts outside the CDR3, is EAGVVQSPRYKIIEKKQPVAFWCNPISGHNTLYWYLQNLGQGPELLIRYENEEAVDDSQLPKDRFSAERLKGVDSTLKIQPAELGDSAVYLCASSLNQAYEQYFGPGTRLTVT.